These T cell receptor beta chains were read from a single sample in a study of blood T cell repertoires in COVID-19. Assay: immunoSEQ multiplex PCR; the TCRdb copy retains only in-frame clones and omits some. The table includes about 89,000 clones, 55% to 75% detected once. Sequenced input: peripheral blood. All receptors derive from a woman older than 75 with acute or convalescent COVID-19. Both conserved end residues are part of each CDR3. The D gene is left open where the match is weak. Size is stated for part of the rows, as once, few or many counts, or as a class when the clone is expanded.

CDR3 DNA	CDR3 protein	D gene	V gene	J gene	clone size
TGTGCCAGCAGCGTCGGGACTACTAGCACAGATACGCAGTATTTT	CASSVGTTSTDTQYF	TRBD2	TRBV9	TRBJ2-3	.
TGTGCCAGCAGTCCAGGGGGCATCTCTAATGAAAAACTGTTTTTT	CASSPGGISNEKLFF	TRBD1	TRBV7-9	TRBJ1-4	.
TGCGCCAGCAGCCAAGAAGGGCCCCCCACGGGACAGGGAGCTAACTATGGCTACACCTTC	CASSQEGPPTGQGANYGYTF	TRBD1	TRBV4-1	TRBJ1-2	once
TGTGCCAGCAGCTTGGACAGGGCTCGCACTGAAGCTTTCTTT	CASSLDRARTEAFF	.	TRBV5-5	TRBJ1-1	many
TGCGCCAGCAGCCAAAAGATCTATAGCAATCAGCCCCAGCATTTT	CASSQKIYSNQPQHF	.	TRBV4-3	TRBJ1-5	.
TGTGCCAGCAGTTTACCGGGACAGGGGTATGGCTACACCTTC	CASSLPGQGYGYTF	TRBD1	TRBV6-6	TRBJ1-2	.
TGTGCCAGTAGTATACATCGGACAGGGATATCCTACGAGCAGTACTTC	CASSIHRTGISYEQYF	TRBD1	TRBV19	TRBJ2-7	.
TGTGCCTGGAGTGTACGGGGCCGCGGGGGGTATGGCTACACCTTC	CAWSVRGRGGYGYTF	.	TRBV30	TRBJ1-2	few
TGTGCCAGCAGTCCCCCGGGACACGACTCCTACGAGCAGTACTTC	CASSPPGHDSYEQYF	.	TRBV28	TRBJ2-7	.
TGTGCCAGCAACGAGCCGCAAGAGACCCAGTACTTC	CASNEPQETQYF	.	TRBV28	TRBJ2-5	.
TGTGCCAGCAGTTACGTTAACAGGGGGATCACAGATACGCAGTATTTT	CASSYVNRGITDTQYF	TRBD1	TRBV6-6	TRBJ2-3	.
TGTGCCAGCAGCCGGAGACAGGGTGCTAACTATGGCTACACCTTC	CASSRRQGANYGYTF	TRBD1	TRBV6-5	TRBJ1-2	.
TGCGCCAGCAGCTTGGGCGACAGGTCTTGGGTTAACACTGAAGCTTTCTTT	CASSLGDRSWVNTEAFF	.	TRBV5-1	TRBJ1-1	.
TGTGCCAGCAGCTTAGCACGGCGGGGGGGAAACATTCAGTACTTC	CASSLARRGGNIQYF	TRBD2	TRBV7-2	TRBJ2-4	.
TGTGCCAGCTCACCCCCCCAAAACACCGGGGAGCTGTTTTTT	CASSPPQNTGELFF	.	TRBV18	TRBJ2-2	.
TGTGCCAGCACCGAACCCCCGGGACAAGACACTGAAGCTTTCTTT	CASTEPPGQDTEAFF	.	TRBV27	TRBJ1-1	once
TGTGCCAGCAGCCAAGGGGCCGGTCAGCCCCAGCATTTT	CASSQGAGQPQHF	.	TRBV3-1/TRBV3-2	TRBJ1-5	once
TGTGCCAGCAGTGAATTGGGGCAGGGGAATGAAAAACTGTTTTTT	CASSELGQGNEKLFF	.	TRBV25-1	TRBJ1-4	.
TGTGCCAGCAGTCAGGGGGACTATGGCTACACCTTC	CASSQGDYGYTF	TRBD1	TRBV12-3/TRBV12-4	TRBJ1-2	.
TGTGCCAGCAGCCGGACCCCGGACAGATCAACCTACGAGCAGTACTTC	CASSRTPDRSTYEQYF	.	TRBV4-2	TRBJ2-7	.
TGTGCCAGCAGCCCCGGACAGTCGGTTATCAGTGGCTACACCTTC	CASSPGQSVISGYTF	.	TRBV7-9	TRBJ1-2	.
TGCAGTGTTGGGGAGGGCTATGGCTACACCTTC	CSVGEGYGYTF	.	TRBV20-1	TRBJ1-2	.